Below, 22 T cell receptor beta chains from the same sample are listed, as sequenced in a study of blood T cells in healthy people across ages (dated by TCRdb to the mid-2010s). The library was built by means of 5' RACE. The sequencer listed for this sample is Illumina HiSeq 2500. The second PCR ran for roughly 7 to 11 cycles and used a J-beta primer mix along with a sample-barcoded 5' primer. TCRdb reanalyzed the raw reads on its own, using fastp at Q25 for trimming and MiXCR for clone calling, and kept in-frame beta chains. Rows with one shared CDR3 protein collapse into an entry with the most common genes and DNA. Recorded for this sample are hundreds of thousands of distinct CDR3 sequences; 22% of them occurred a single time. The ten largest clones take up about 20% of the sample. Sequencing used blood. These receptors were collected from a man between 70 and 80 years old in good health.

This clonotype was observed a few times. This chain connects TRBV9 to TRBJ2-5; 10 bases fit TRBD1. This CDR3 has 15 residues. CDR1 is SGDLS and CDR2 is YYNGEE in the germline V gene. The ends lost 3 bases at V and 3 bases at J; junction bases unmatched: 5. In DNA, the CDR3 is TGTGCCAGCAGCGACCGGGACAGGGGAAAAGAGACCCAGTACTTC. Its protein is CASSDRDRGKETQYF.

V and J are TRBV20-1 and TRBJ1-4; D remains unclear. CDR1 and CDR2 from the germline V gene are DFQATT and SNEGSKA (reference sequence). V shed 0 bases and J shed 4 bases, with 3 bases lying between them. The CDR3 totals 12 residues. This CDR3 is CSAREDNEKLFF. The CDR3 DNA sequence: TGCAGTGCTAGAGAGGATAATGAAAAACTGTTTTTT.

This sequence joins TRBV9 and TRBJ2-3; D is ambiguous. The V end lost 0 bases, the J end lost 2 bases, and 10 bases lay between the germline ends. From germline, CDR1 is SGDLS and CDR2 YYNGEE. The CDR3 contains 15 residues. CDR3 region: CASSVELQNTDTQYF. The CDR3 DNA sequence: TGTGCCAGCAGCGTAGAATTACAGAACACAGATACGCAGTATTTT.

This clonotype came up a few times. This sequence joins TRBV12-3 or TRBV12-4 and TRBJ1-6; 7 bases are a match to TRBD1. The junction had 7 bases not matched to a gene; V was cut back by 3 bases and J by 5 bases. The CDR3 has 16 residues. In DNA, the CDR3 is TGTGCCAGCAGTTTTCTTAGGGGACAGAATAATTCACCCCTCCACTTT. The encoded protein is CASSFLRGQNNSPLHF.

In this sample, this clonotype turned up a few times. V gene TRBV7-9 combines with J gene TRBJ1-4; 8 bases line up with TRBD1. The germline CDR1 and CDR2 sequences are SEHNR and FQNEAQ (reference sequence). J was trimmed by 8 bases and V by 8 bases; bases with no gene match: 10. The CDR3 sequence is 14 residues long. The CDR3 sequence: CASGRRGQEEKLFF. CDR3 coding DNA: TGTGCCAGCGGCCGCAGGGGGCAGGAGGAAAAACTGTTTTTT.

The chain links TRBV28 to TRBJ2-3; TRBD1 agrees at 7 bases. CDR3 length: 14 residues. The trim removed 6 bases at V and 4 bases at J, leaving 7 bases unmatched. Germline CDR1 reads MDHEN; CDR2 reads SYDVKM. The CDR3 DNA sequence: TGTGCCAGCAGCCCGACAGGGATCGCAGATACGCAGTATTTT. Amino acids: CASSPTGIADTQYF. Looking up the rest from reference TRBV28 and TRBJ2-3 gives the full variable domain: DVKVTQSSRYLVKRTGEKVFLECVQDMDHENMFWYRQDPGLGLRLIYFSYDVKMKEKGDIPEGYSVSREKKERFSLILESASTNQTSMYLCASSPTGIADTQYFGPGTRLTVL.

The V call is TRBV29-1, the J call TRBJ1-5; 7 bases match TRBD1. CDR1 SQVTM and CDR2 ANQGSEA come from the germline V gene. With 4 bases clipped from V and 11 bases from J, the junction kept 11 bases outside the gene matches. The CDR3 is made up of 13 amino acids. CDR3 amino acids: CSVGTSRTGTQHF. The CDR3 DNA is TGCAGCGTTGGTACGTCGCGGACAGGCACCCAGCATTTT.

This clonotype was recorded a few times. V usage is TRBV7-2 and J usage is TRBJ1-4; D remains ambiguous. The CDR3 loop spans 16 amino acids. The germline gives CDR1 SGHTA, CDR2 FQGNSA. The V end was cut by 5 bases, the J end by 4 bases, with 17 bases between. The DNA for the CDR3 is TGTGCCAGCAGCCCCCGACACATGCGGGGTAATGAAAAACTGTTTTTT. It codes for CASSPRHMRGNEKLFF.

Here the CDR3 DNA reads TGCAGTGCTAGAGGCGGGAAGGCAGATACGCAGTATTTT. It specifies CSARGGKADTQYF. This sequence joins TRBV20-1 and TRBJ2-3; perhaps TRBD2 as D (6 bases). Germline V gives CDR1 DFQATT, CDR2 SNEGSKA (reference sequence). The CDR3 runs 13 residues. With 1 base removed from V and 4 bases from J, the gap between germline ends came to 9 bases.

This clonotype has a handful of counts. V usage is TRBV27 and J usage is TRBJ2-3, with D perhaps TRBD1 (6 bases). The V gene lost 2 bases and the J gene lost 4 bases, with 13 bases spanning the gap. Germline assignment: CDR1 MNHEY and CDR2 SMNVEV (reference sequence). The CDR3 sequence is 15 residues long. The CDR3 sequence: CASSLLQGLSDTQYF. The CDR3 DNA sequence: TGTGCCAGCAGTTTACTTCAGGGGCTCTCAGATACGCAGTATTTT.

This clonotype has more than one count but fewer than ten. The gene calls are TRBV24-1 and TRBJ2-5, with a weak D call TRBD2 (6 bases). There are 14 residues in the CDR3. Trimming shortened V by 1 base and J by 5 bases, and 10 bases separated the two germline ends. Germline values: CDR1 KGHDR, CDR2 SFDVKD. The CDR3 is CATSDFEGRETQYF. The CDR3 DNA is TGTGCCACCAGTGATTTTGAAGGGAGGGAGACCCAGTACTTC.

This clonotype has ten or more counts. The genes are TRBV7-9 and TRBJ1-1; a possible D gene is TRBD1 (5 bases). Trimming shortened V by 4 bases and J by 5 bases, and 11 bases separated the two germline ends. Per germline, CDR1 SEHNR and CDR2 FQNEAQ (reference sequence). This CDR3 has 13 amino acids. The CDR3 sequence: CASSYREGTEAFF. CDR3 bases: TGTGCCAGCAGCTACCGGGAGGGGACTGAAGCTTTCTTT.

This clonotype was seen more than once but under ten times. V gene TRBV9 combines with J gene TRBJ1-3; the D is unclear. Looked up from germline, CDR1 is SGDLS and CDR2 is YYNGEE. This CDR3 has 14 residues. Trimming cost V 3 bases and J 0 bases, with 7 bases left between them. The CDR3 protein is CASSEENSGNTIYF. The CDR3 DNA reads TGTGCCAGCAGCGAAGAAAACTCTGGAAACACCATATATTTT.

About this clonotype itself: A much larger clone differs by one base, so this may be a read error. V usage is TRBV24-1 and J usage is TRBJ2-4; no clear D. Germline CDR1 is KGHDR and CDR2 is SFDVKD. There are 17 residues in the CDR3. This CDR3 reads CATCDSRYRLAKNIQYF. The CDR3 DNA reads as TGTGCCACCTGTGACTCGAGATATAGACTAGCCAAAAACATTCAGTACTTC.

This clonotype showed up just a few times. V is TRBV7-7 and J is TRBJ2-1, with TRBD2 matching 11 bases. The CDR3 sequence is 16 residues long. Looked up from germline, CDR1 is SSHAT and CDR2 is FNYEAQ (reference sequence). With V trimmed by 1 base and J by 4 bases, 3 bases remained unmatched. The CDR3 here is CASSLDGTSGYNEQFF. CDR3 DNA: TGTGCCAGCAGCTTAGACGGGACTAGCGGTTACAATGAGCAGTTCTTC.

To note about this clonotype: Its ends do not fully match the called genes, so a read error is possible. This CDR3 reads CSARDWGGQSSYNEQFF. The DNA for the CDR3 is TGCAGTGCCAGAGATTGGGGGGGGCAGAGCTCCTACAATGAGCAGTTCTTC. This rearrangement joins TRBV20-1 to TRBJ2-1; D is perhaps TRBD2 (7 bases). There are 17 residues in the CDR3. In germline, CDR1 is DFQATT, CDR2 SNEGSKA (reference sequence).

This clonotype was seen at least ten times. The rearrangement joins TRBV5-1 to TRBJ1-5; a possible D gene is TRBD1 (5 bases). This CDR3 has 15 amino acids. Trimming removed 4 bases from V and 3 bases from J, with 14 bases in between. CDR1 is SGHRS and CDR2 is YFSETQ in the germline V gene. The DNA for the CDR3 is TGCGCCAGCAGCCCCGGGGTAGGGACCAATCAGCCCCAGCATTTT. The encoded protein is CASSPGVGTNQPQHF.

This clonotype has only a few counts. The V call is TRBV5-1, the J call TRBJ1-1; no definite D call. The CDR3 runs 16 residues. The germline V gene encodes CDR1 SGHRS and CDR2 YFSETQ. V was cut by 1 base and J by 2 bases, with 15 bases left in between. The CDR3 reads CASSLRTGGPNTEAFF. CDR3 sequence (DNA): TGCGCCAGCAGCTTGCGCACTGGTGGGCCAAACACTGAAGCTTTCTTT.

This clonotype turned up a few times. The V call is TRBV20-1, the J call TRBJ2-4; D gene ambiguous. Germline V gene lookup returns CDR1 DFQATT and CDR2 SNEGSKA (reference sequence). This CDR3 comprises 14 residues. Trimming cost V 2 bases and J 0 bases, with 8 bases left between them. Written as DNA, the CDR3 is TGCAGTGCTAGAAACCAAATAGCCAAAAACATTCAGTACTTC. Translated: CSARNQIAKNIQYF.

This chain uses TRBV6-5 with TRBJ1-6; unclear D gene. V was clipped by 6 bases and J by 19 bases, with 19 bases between them. The germline V gene encodes CDR1 MNHEY and CDR2 SVGAGI. The CDR3 extends over 12 amino acids. CDR3 sequence: CASRSLEEGTHF. CDR3 coding DNA: TGTGCCAGCAGGTCTCTAGAGGAGGGTACTCACTTT.

The chain has TRBV6-1 and TRBJ1-2, with a weak D call TRBD1 (6 bases). The V end lost 3 bases, the J end lost 8 bases, and 13 bases lay between the germline ends. Germline V gene lookup returns CDR1 MNHNS and CDR2 SASEGT. CDR3 length: 13 residues. The CDR3 bases are TGTGCCAGCAGTGACGGCAGGGGTAGGGGCTACACCTTC. Residues: CASSDGRGRGYTF.

The rearrangement links TRBV7-3 to TRBJ2-3; D is unresolved. The germline V gene encodes CDR1 SGHTA and CDR2 FQGTGA. The V end was cut by 2 bases, the J end by 0 bases, with 9 bases between. The CDR3 is 15 residues long. The CDR3 bases are TGTGCCAGCAGCTTACTTCCGTACAGCACAGATACGCAGTATTTT. Translation gives CASSLLPYSTDTQYF.